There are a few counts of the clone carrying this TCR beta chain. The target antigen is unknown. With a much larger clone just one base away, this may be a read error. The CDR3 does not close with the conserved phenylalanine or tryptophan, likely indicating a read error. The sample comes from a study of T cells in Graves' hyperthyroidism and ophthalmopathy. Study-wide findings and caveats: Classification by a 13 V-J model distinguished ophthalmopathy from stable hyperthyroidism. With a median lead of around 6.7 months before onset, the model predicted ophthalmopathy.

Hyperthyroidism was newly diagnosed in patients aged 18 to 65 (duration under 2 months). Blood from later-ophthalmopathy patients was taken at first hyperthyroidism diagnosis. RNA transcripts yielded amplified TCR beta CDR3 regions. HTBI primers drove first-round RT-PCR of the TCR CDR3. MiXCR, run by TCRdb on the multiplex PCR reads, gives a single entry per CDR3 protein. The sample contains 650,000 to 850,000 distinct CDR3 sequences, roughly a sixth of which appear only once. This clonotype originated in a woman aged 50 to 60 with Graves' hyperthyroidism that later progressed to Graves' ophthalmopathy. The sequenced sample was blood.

The CDR3 reads CASSSPGLLNTEAFL. In DNA, the CDR3 is TGCGCCAGCAGCTCCCCAGGGCTCTTGAACACTGAAGCTTTCCTT. V usage is TRBV5-1 and J usage is TRBJ1-1, with TRBD1 as a possible D gene (5 bases). The CDR3 totals 15 residues. Trimming removed 3 bases from V and 0 bases from J, with 12 bases in between. Germline V gene lookup returns CDR1 SGHRS and CDR2 YFSETQ.